One and the same sample provided the 25 T cell receptor beta chains below, sequenced in a study of blood T cell repertoires in COVID-19. Here immunoSEQ multiplex PCR was the method, and the copy in TCRdb shows in-frame clones only, minus some. Here the sample spans 65,000 to 80,000 clones, about 90% being singletons. Sequenced input: peripheral blood. The receptors here all came from a man between 45 and 60 years old with active COVID-19.

The rearrangement links TRBV6-5 to TRBJ1-1, with D possibly being TRBD1 (6 bases). The CDR3 has 15 amino acids. Germline V CDR1 and CDR2: MNHEY, SVGAGI. V lost 7 bases to trimming and J lost 1 base, with 16 bases between them. The CDR3 is CASIRSGHGNTEAFF. The CDR3 DNA follows: TGTGCCAGCATCCGATCGGGACACGGGAACACTGAAGCTTTCTTT.

The CDR3 nucleotides read TGCGCCAGCAGCCTCCGGGACAGGAGCTCTGGAAACACCATATATTTT. Its protein product is CASSLRDRSSGNTIYF. The rearrangement uses TRBV4-1 and TRBJ1-3, with 8 bases that match TRBD1. Germline CDR1 and CDR2: MGHRA and YSYEKL. CDR3 length: 16 amino acids. The J segment lost 0 bases and the V segment lost 4 bases, leaving 5 bases of the junction unmatched.

This chain connects TRBV6-5 to TRBJ1-5; unclear D gene. This CDR3 spans 15 amino acids. Trimming took off 6 bases at V and 2 bases at J, with 14 bases between the two ends. Germline loops: CDR1 MNHEY, CDR2 SVGAGI. CDR3 sequence: CASRRRGSGNQPQHF. DNA for the CDR3: TGTGCCAGCAGGAGGCGCGGGTCGGGCAATCAGCCCCAGCATTTT.

The chain uses TRBV21-1 and TRBJ1-2; the table assigns TRBD1, which was not confirmed against the DNA. TRBV21-1 is flagged as a pseudogene. The CDR3 is 16 residues long. The CDR3 loop is CASRNKPGHSIYGYTF. The CDR3 coding sequence is TGTGCCAGCAGGAATAAACCGGGACATAGCATTTATGGCTACACCTTC.

The chain recombines TRBV6-4 with TRBJ2-3; 13 bases align to TRBD2. Germline V CDR1 and CDR2: MRHNA, SNTAGT. This CDR3 is 17 amino acids long. The trim removed 2 bases at V and 8 bases at J, leaving 10 bases unmatched. The CDR3 DNA sequence: TGTGCCAGCAGTGACCCTCCCCGACTAGCGGGAGGTGTTACGCAGTATTTT. Translation: CASSDPPRLAGGVTQYF.

This chain connects TRBV5-1 to TRBJ1-4, with TRBD1 matching 8 bases. The junction had 7 bases not matched to a gene; V was cut back by 4 bases and J by 5 bases. CDR3 length: 15 amino acids. Germline CDR1 and CDR2: SGHRS and YFSETQ. In DNA, the CDR3 is TGCGCCAGCAGCCCCGGGACAGGACAGAATGAAAAACTGTTTTTT. As protein: CASSPGTGQNEKLFF.

The genes are TRBV2 and TRBJ1-1; D remains unclear. V gave up 8 bases and J gave up 7 bases, with 14 bases separating them. This CDR3 is 12 amino acids long. Germline V gene data show CDR1 as SNHLY and CDR2 as FYNNEI. DNA of the CDR3: TGTGCCAGCCAAGTCGTGGTCAGTGAAGCTTTCTTT. It translates to CASQVVVSEAFF. Supplemented by reference TRBV2 and TRBJ1-1, the full variable domain reads EPEVTQTPSHQVTQMGQEVILRCVPISNHLYFYWYRQILGQKVEFLVSFYNNEISEKSEIFDDQFSVERPDGSNFTLKIRSTKLEDSAMYFCASQVVVSEAFFGQGTRLTVV.

The rearrangement links TRBV7-3 to TRBJ2-2; 8 nucleotides align to TRBD2. This CDR3 has 15 amino acids. The trim removed 5 bases at V and 3 bases at J, leaving 5 bases unmatched. The germline V gene has CDR1 SGHTA and CDR2 FQGTGA. The CDR3 DNA reads TGTGCCAGCAGCAAGAGCGGGGGACACACCGGGGAGCTGTTTTTT. It yields the protein CASSKSGGHTGELFF.

The rearrangement uses TRBV7-9 and TRBJ2-2, with unresolved D. Deletions cut 5 bases from V and 3 bases from J, with 4 bases between. The CDR3 extends over 12 amino acids. The germline V gene encodes CDR1 SEHNR and CDR2 FQNEAQ (reference sequence). The CDR3 sequence: CASSRDTGELFF. Written as DNA, the CDR3 is TGTGCCAGCAGCCGAGACACCGGGGAGCTGTTTTTT.

The chain couples TRBV28 to TRBJ2-1, with D possibly matching TRBD2 (6 bases). V was shortened by 7 bases and J by 1 base, with 20 bases between the two germline ends. The CDR3 runs 17 residues. Germline CDR1 reads MDHEN; CDR2 reads SYDVKM. The CDR3 nucleotides are TGTGCCAGCAAGCCGGCGGGCTCGCTAGCGTCCTACAATGAGCAGTTCTTC. This encodes CASKPAGSLASYNEQFF.

CDR3 in DNA: TGTGCCAGCAGCGCCGGGACAGGGGGTGGGTACGAGCAGTACTTC. The encoded protein is CASSAGTGGGYEQYF. J is TRBJ2-7 and V is TRBV28; 11 bases agree with TRBD1. The CDR3 contains 15 residues. Germline lookup yields CDR1 MDHEN and CDR2 SYDVKM. The ends lost 6 bases at V and 4 bases at J; junction bases unmatched: 8.

The chain combines TRBV7-9 with TRBJ2-5; the match to TRBD2 covers 7 bases. The CDR3 contains 15 residues. The V gene end was trimmed by 1 base and the J gene end by 4 bases; junction bases not matched to a gene: 6. Germline-derived CDR1 and CDR2 are SEHNR and FQNEAQ (reference sequence). CDR3 bases: TGTGCCAGCAGCTTAGGCGGGAGAGGGTCAGAGACCCAGTACTTC. Its protein is CASSLGGRGSETQYF.

The CDR3 DNA sequence: TGTGCCAGCAGCTCAGCGCTCTTGGGCACTGAAGCTTTCTTT. It yields the protein CASSSALLGTEAFF. The rearrangement links TRBV11-3 to TRBJ1-1; D unclear. Germline loops: CDR1 SGHNT, CDR2 YENEEA. V gave up 4 bases and J gave up 4 bases, with 13 bases separating them. The CDR3 is 14 amino acids.

The rearrangement joins TRBV5-1 to TRBJ1-4, with 8 bases lining up with TRBD1. This CDR3 comprises 15 residues. The germline V gene encodes CDR1 SGHRS and CDR2 YFSETQ. The J segment lost 8 bases and the V segment lost 4 bases, leaving 10 bases of the junction unmatched. CDR3 nucleotides: TGCGCCAGCAGCCCCCGACAGGGGAGTTGGGAAAAACTGTTTTTT. The encoded protein is CASSPRQGSWEKLFF. Drawing the rest from reference TRBV5-1 and TRBJ1-4, the complete variable domain is KAGVTQTPRYLIKTRGQQVTLSCSPISGHRSVSWYQQTPGQGLQFLFEYFSETQRNKGNFPGRFSGRQFSNSRSEMNVSTLELGDSALYLCASSPRQGSWEKLFFGSGTQLSVL.

The gene calls are TRBV9 and TRBJ1-2; 8 bases align to TRBD1. V shed 3 bases, J shed 4 bases, and the junction held 11 bases outside the gene matches. Germline CDR1 and CDR2: SGDLS and YYNGEE. CDR3 length: 16 residues. The CDR3 region is CASSASTGASTYGYTF. The DNA of the CDR3 is TGTGCCAGCAGCGCCTCGACAGGGGCGAGTACCTATGGCTACACCTTC. Variable domain in full (rest from reference TRBV9 and TRBJ1-2): DSGVTQTPKHLITATGQRVTLRCSPRSGDLSVYWYQQSLDQGLQFLIQYYNGEERAKGNILERFSAQQFPDLHSELNLSSLELGDSALYFCASSASTGASTYGYTFGSGTRLTVV.

As regards this clone: The germline gene is not matched at one end of the junction; a read error may be the cause. The chain links TRBV3-1 (or the pseudogene TRBV3-2) to TRBJ1-2; 8 nucleotides agree with TRBD1. The germline V gene has CDR1 LGHDT and CDR2 YNNKEL (reference sequence). The CDR3 sequence is 12 residues long. The DNA for the CDR3 is TGTGCCAGCAGCCCAGGTAGGGGACAGGTTGCTTTC. The encoded protein is CASSPGRGQVAF.

This clone occurred a few times. The chain employs TRBV12-3 or TRBV12-4 and TRBJ1-1; 10 nucleotides line up with TRBD1. After removal of 6 bases from V and 6 bases from J, the junction contained 4 bases not matched to a gene. CDR3 length: 13 residues. The CDR3 bases are TGTGCCAGCAGACCGGGACAGGGGTCTGAAGCTTTCTTT. Translating gives CASRPGQGSEAFF.

This clone showed up just a few times. The chain couples TRBV29-1 to TRBJ2-1, with TRBD1 matching over 10 bases. This CDR3 is built from 14 residues. Germline assignment: CDR1 SQVTM and CDR2 ANQGSEA. With V trimmed by 2 bases and J by 9 bases, 7 bases remained unmatched. In DNA, the CDR3 is TGCAGCGTTGAACCGGGACAGGGGTTCGGTGAGCAGTTCTTC. Protein product: CSVEPGQGFGEQFF.

The table lists this clone with a count of one. V usage is TRBV7-9 and J usage is TRBJ2-1; 10 bases fit TRBD1. The CDR3 extends over 14 amino acids. The V segment lost 5 bases and the J segment 8 bases; nucleotides outside the gene matches: 6. CDR1 is SEHNR, CDR2 FQNEAQ, per germline (reference sequence). The CDR3, as DNA: TGTGCCAGCAGCGGGGACAGGGGTTTCGATGAGCAGTTCTTC. Translating gives CASSGDRGFDEQFF.

This sequence joins TRBV11-3 and TRBJ1-1, with D tentatively TRBD1 (6 bases). This CDR3 contains 14 residues. The germline V gene encodes CDR1 SGHNT and CDR2 YENEEA. Trimming took 3 bases from V and 6 from J, leaving 14 bases between them. DNA for the CDR3: TGTGCCAGCAGCTTCCTGACAGGAAGCCCTGAAGCTTTCTTT. Residues: CASSFLTGSPEAFF.

The V call is TRBV5-1, the J call TRBJ2-1, with 14 bases matching TRBD2. Germline V gene sequence: CDR1 SGHRS, CDR2 YFSETQ. The CDR3 spans 17 residues. The trim removed 0 bases at V and 4 bases at J, leaving 3 bases unmatched. DNA for the CDR3: TGCGCCAGCAGCTTGGGACTAGCGGGAGGGTCATACAATGAGCAGTTCTTC. Amino acid sequence: CASSLGLAGGSYNEQFF.

The rearrangement joins TRBV27 to TRBJ1-1; 10 bases are shared with TRBD1. Germline CDR1 and CDR2: MNHEY and SMNVEV (reference sequence). The CDR3 runs to 14 residues. V shed 5 bases and J 4 bases; nucleotides not matched to a gene: 4. In DNA, the CDR3 is TGTGCCAGCAGTCGAGGACAGGGGGTCACTGAAGCTTTCTTT. It encodes CASSRGQGVTEAFF.

The chain carries TRBV6-5 and TRBJ1-1, with D unclear. The CDR3 totals 13 residues. V lost 5 bases and J 1 base, leaving 8 bases between the germline ends. Germline V CDR1 and CDR2: MNHEY, SVGAGI. CDR3 nucleotide sequence: TGTGCCAGCAGTCGCCTAGGGAACACTGAAGCTTTCTTT. Translated, it gives CASSRLGNTEAFF.

The V and J genes are TRBV19 and TRBJ2-7; TRBD1 aligns across 8 bases. The trim removed 5 bases at V and 2 bases at J, leaving 8 bases unmatched. The CDR3 runs to 15 residues. In germline, CDR1 is LNHDA, CDR2 SQIVND (reference sequence). Written as DNA, the CDR3 is TGTGCCAGTAGTTCCCTGGGACAGGCACCCTACGAGCAGTACTTC. It specifies CASSSLGQAPYEQYF.

The genes are TRBV5-4 and TRBJ1-5, with a tentative D call TRBD1 (6 bases). This CDR3 has 13 amino acids. Germline-derived CDR1 and CDR2 are SGHNT and YYREEE (reference sequence). V was cut by 4 bases and J by 5 bases, with 10 bases left in between. As DNA, the CDR3 is TGTGCCAGCAGCCCAGGGGTAGATCAGCCCCAGCATTTT. Translated: CASSPGVDQPQHF.